The TCR beta chain described here comes from a study of technical replicates of blood from several donors. The CDR3 totals 13 residues. The germline gives CDR1 MNHNS, CDR2 SASEGT. After removal of 8 bases from V and 3 bases from J, the junction contained 7 bases not matched to a gene. TCRdb's copy holds only in-frame clones and misses some; the assay was immunoSEQ multiplex PCR. Among around 97,000 clones listed, approximately 94% were seen once. The sequence was collected from a human donor in good health. The chain joins TRBV6-1 to TRBJ2-7; 7 bases are a match to TRBD1. Sequencing used T cells isolated from PBMCs. This chain's CDR3 is CASLGAGGYEQYF. The CDR3 DNA follows: TGTGCCAGCCTTGGGGCAGGGGGCTACGAGCAGTACTTC.